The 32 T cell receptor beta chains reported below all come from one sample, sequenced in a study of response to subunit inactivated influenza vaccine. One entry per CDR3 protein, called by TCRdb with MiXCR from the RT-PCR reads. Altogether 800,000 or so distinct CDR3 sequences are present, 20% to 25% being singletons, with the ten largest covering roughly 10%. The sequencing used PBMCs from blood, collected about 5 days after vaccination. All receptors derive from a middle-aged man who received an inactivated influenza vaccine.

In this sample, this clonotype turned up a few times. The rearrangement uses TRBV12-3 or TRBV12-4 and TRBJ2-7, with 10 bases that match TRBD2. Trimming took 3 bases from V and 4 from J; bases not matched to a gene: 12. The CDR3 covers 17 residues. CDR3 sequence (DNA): TGTGCCAGCAGTTTCCAGGAACTAGCGGGAACCCGTTACGAGCAGTACTTC. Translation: CASSFQELAGTRYEQYF.

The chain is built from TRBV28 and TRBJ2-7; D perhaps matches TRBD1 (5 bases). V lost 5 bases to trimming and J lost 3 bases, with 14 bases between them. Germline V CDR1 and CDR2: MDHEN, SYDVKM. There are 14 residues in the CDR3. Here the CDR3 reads CASSPAGIRYEQYF. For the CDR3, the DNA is TGTGCCAGCAGTCCGGCAGGGATACGCTACGAGCAGTACTTC. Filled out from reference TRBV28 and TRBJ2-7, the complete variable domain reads DVKVTQSSRYLVKRTGEKVFLECVQDMDHENMFWYRQDPGLGLRLIYFSYDVKMKEKGDIPEGYSVSREKKERFSLILESASTNQTSMYLCASSPAGIRYEQYFGPGTRLTVT.

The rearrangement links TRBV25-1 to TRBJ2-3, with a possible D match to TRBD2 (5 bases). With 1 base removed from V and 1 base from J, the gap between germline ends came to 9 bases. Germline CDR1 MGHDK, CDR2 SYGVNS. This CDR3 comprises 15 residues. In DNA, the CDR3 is TGTGCCAGCAGTGAATCAGGACTTCGCACAGATACGCAGTATTTT. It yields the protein CASSESGLRTDTQYF.

CDR3 DNA sequence: TGTGCCAGCAGCTTAGCGGGGACAGTTGAGCAGTACTTC. It yields the protein CASSLAGTVEQYF. V and J are TRBV7-9 and TRBJ2-7, with 7 bases that match TRBD1. Germline V gene sequence: CDR1 SEHNR, CDR2 FQNEAQ (reference sequence). Losses at the gene ends were 0 bases for V and 7 bases for J; bases not matched to a gene: 3. The CDR3 runs to 13 residues.

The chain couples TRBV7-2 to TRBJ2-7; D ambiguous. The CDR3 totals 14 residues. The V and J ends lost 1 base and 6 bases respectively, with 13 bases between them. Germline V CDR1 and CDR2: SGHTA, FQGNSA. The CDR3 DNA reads TGTGCCAGCAGCTTAGTTCCCCCCCCGGGCGAGCAGTACTTC. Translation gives CASSLVPPPGEQYF.

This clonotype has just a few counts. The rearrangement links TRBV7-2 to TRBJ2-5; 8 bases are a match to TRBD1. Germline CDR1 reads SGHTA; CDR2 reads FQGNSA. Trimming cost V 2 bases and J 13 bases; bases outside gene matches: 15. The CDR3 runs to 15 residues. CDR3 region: CASSLTSAGTGSLYF. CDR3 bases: TGTGCCAGCAGCTTAACGTCTGCGGGGACAGGATCTTTGTACTTC.

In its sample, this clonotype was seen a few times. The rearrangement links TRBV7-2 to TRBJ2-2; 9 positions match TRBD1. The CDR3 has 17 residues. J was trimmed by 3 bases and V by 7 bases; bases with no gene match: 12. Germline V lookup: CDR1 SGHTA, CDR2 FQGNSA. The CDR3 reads CASKKGSGTGYTGELFF. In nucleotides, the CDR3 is TGTGCCAGCAAGAAGGGGTCCGGGACAGGGTACACCGGGGAGCTGTTTTTT.

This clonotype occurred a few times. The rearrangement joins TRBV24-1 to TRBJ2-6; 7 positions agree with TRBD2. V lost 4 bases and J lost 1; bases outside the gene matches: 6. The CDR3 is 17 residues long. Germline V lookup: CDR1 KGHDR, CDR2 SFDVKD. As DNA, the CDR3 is TGTGCCACCAGTGAAGCGGGGAAGTTTTCTGGGGCCAACGTCCTGACTTTC. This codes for CATSEAGKFSGANVLTF.

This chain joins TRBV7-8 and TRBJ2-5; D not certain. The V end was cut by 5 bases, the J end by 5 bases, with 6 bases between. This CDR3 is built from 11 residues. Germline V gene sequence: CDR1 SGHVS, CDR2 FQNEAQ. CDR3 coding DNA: TGTGCCAGCAGCCATTGGGAGACCCAGTACTTC. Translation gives CASSHWETQYF.

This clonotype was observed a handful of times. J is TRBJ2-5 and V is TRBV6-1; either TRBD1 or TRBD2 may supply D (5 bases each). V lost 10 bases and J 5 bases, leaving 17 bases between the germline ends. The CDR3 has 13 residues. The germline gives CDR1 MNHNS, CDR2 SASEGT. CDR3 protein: CATTRGPRETQYF. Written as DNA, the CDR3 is TGTGCCACCACTAGGGGCCCTCGGGAGACCCAGTACTTC.

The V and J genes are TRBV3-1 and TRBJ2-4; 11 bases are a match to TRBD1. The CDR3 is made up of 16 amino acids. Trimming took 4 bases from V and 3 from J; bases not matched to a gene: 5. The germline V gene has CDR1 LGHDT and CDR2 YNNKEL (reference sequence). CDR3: CASSRDRGIGKNIQYF. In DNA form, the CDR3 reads TGTGCCAGCAGCCGGGACAGGGGGATCGGCAAAAACATTCAGTACTTC.

CDR3: CASSQDSPRGWGANVLTF. CDR3 DNA sequence: TGCGCCAGCAGCCAAGATAGCCCCCGGGGGTGGGGGGCCAACGTCCTGACTTTC. The rearrangement joins TRBV4-3 to TRBJ2-6, with D tentatively TRBD2 (6 bases). V lost 0 bases to trimming and J lost 4 bases, with 16 bases between them. The CDR3 has 18 residues. Germline CDR1 reads LGHNA; CDR2 reads YSLEER.

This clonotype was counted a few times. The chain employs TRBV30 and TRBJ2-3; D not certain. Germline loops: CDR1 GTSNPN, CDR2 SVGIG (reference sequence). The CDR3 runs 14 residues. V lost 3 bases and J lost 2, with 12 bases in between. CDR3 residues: CAWRELTLTDTQYF. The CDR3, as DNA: TGTGCCTGGAGGGAATTGACTCTCACAGATACGCAGTATTTT.

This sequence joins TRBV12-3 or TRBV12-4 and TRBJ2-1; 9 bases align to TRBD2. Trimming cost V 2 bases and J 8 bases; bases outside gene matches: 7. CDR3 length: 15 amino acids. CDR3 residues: CASSLMVAGAHEQFF. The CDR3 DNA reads TGTGCCAGCAGTTTAATGGTAGCGGGAGCCCATGAGCAGTTCTTC.

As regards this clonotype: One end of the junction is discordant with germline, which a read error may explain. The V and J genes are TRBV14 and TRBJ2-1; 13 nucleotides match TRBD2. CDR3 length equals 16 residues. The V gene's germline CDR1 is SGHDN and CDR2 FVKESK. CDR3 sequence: CASTQDLGLAGNEQFF. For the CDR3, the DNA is TGTGCCAGCACCCAAGATCTGGGACTAGCGGGAAATGAGCAGTTCTTC.

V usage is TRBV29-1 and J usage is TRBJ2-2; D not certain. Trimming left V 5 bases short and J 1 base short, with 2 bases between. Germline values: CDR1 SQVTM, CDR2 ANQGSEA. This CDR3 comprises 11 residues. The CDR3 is CSVLNTGELFF. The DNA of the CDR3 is TGCAGCGTTCTGAACACCGGGGAGCTGTTTTTT.

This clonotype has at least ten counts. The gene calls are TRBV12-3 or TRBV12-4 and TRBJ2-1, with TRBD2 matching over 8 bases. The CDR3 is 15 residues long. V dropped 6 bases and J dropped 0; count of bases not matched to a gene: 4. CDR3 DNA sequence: TGTGCCAGCAGGCAGAGCGGGAGCTCCTACAATGAGCAGTTCTTC. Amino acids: CASRQSGSSYNEQFF.

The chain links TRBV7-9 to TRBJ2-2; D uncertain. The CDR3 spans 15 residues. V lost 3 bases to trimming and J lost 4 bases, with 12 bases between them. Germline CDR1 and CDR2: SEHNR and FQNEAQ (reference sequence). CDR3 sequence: CASSLGHYFTGELFF. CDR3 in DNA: TGTGCCAGCAGCTTGGGTCATTATTTCACCGGGGAGCTGTTTTTT.

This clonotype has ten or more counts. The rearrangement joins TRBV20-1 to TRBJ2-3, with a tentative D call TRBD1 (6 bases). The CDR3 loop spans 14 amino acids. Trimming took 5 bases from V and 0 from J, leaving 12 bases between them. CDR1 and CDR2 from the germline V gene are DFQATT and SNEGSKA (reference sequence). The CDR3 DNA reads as TGCAGTGCTGGGGACATCACTAGCACAGATACGCAGTATTTT. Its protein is CSAGDITSTDTQYF.

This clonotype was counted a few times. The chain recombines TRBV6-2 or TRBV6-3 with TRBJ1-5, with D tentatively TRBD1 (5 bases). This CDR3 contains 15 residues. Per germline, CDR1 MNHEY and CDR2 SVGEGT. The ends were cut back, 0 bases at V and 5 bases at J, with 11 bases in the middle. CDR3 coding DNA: TGTGCCAGCAGTTACTCTAGGCAGGGCTATCAGCCCCAGCATTTT. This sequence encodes CASSYSRQGYQPQHF.

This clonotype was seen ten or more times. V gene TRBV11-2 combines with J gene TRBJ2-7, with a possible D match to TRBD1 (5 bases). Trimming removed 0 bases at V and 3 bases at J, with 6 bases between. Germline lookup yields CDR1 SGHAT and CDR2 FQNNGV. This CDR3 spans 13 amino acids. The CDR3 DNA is TGTGCCAGCAGCTTAGATGACAGCTACGAGCAGTACTTC. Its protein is CASSLDDSYEQYF.

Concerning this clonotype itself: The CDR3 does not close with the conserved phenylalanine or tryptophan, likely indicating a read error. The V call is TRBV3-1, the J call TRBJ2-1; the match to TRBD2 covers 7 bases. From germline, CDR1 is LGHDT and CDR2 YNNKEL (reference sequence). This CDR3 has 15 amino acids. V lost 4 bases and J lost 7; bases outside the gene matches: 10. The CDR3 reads CASSRDAGARNEQFL. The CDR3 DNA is TGTGCCAGCAGCCGGGATGCGGGAGCACGAAATGAGCAGTTCTTA.

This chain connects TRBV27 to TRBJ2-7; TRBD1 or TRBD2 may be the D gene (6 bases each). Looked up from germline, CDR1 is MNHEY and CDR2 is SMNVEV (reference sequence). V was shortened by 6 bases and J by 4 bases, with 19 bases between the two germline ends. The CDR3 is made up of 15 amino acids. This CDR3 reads CASRGGRRGVYEQYF. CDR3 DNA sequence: TGTGCCAGCAGGGGCGGTCGTAGGGGGGTTTACGAGCAGTACTTC.

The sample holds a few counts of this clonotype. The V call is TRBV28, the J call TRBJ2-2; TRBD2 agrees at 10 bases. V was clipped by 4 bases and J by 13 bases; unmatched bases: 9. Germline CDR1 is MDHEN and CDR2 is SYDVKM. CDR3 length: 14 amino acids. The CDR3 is CASSSSGGPGLLFF. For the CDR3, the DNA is TGTGCCAGCAGTTCTAGCGGGGGCCCCGGGTTGCTGTTTTTT.

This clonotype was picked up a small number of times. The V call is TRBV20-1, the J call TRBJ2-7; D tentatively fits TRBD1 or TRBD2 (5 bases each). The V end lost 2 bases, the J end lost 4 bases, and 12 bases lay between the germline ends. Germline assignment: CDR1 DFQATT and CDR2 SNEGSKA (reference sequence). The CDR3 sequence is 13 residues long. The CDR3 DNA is TGCAGTGCTAGATGGCAGGGACCATACGAGCAGTACTTC. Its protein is CSARWQGPYEQYF.

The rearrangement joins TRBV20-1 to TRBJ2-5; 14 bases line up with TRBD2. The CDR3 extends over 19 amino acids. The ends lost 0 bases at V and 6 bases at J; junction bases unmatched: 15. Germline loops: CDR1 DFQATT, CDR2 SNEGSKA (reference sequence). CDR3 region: CSARDLRLAGGIGMQTQYF. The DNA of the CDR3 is TGCAGTGCTAGAGATTTGAGACTAGCGGGGGGGATCGGTATGCAGACCCAGTACTTC.

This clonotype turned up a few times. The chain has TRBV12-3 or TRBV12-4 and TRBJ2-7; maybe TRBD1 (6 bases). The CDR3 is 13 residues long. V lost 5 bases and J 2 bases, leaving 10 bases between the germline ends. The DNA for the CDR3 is TGTGCCAGCAGTAAGACAGGTACCTACGAGCAGTACTTC. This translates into CASSKTGTYEQYF.

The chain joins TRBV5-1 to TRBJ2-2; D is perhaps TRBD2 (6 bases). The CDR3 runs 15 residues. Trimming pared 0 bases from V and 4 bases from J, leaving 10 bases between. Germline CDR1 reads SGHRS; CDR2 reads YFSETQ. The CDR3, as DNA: TGCGCCAGCAGCTTGGACTGGACTACCACCGGGGAGCTGTTTTTT. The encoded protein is CASSLDWTTTGELFF.

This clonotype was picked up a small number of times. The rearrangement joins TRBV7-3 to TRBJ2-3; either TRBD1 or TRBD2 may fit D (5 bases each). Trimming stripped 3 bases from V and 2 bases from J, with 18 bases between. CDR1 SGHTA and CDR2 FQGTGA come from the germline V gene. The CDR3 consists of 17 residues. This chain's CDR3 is CASSFRAGAGNTDTQYF. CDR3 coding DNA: TGTGCCAGCAGCTTTAGAGCCGGGGCTGGGAACACAGATACGCAGTATTTT.

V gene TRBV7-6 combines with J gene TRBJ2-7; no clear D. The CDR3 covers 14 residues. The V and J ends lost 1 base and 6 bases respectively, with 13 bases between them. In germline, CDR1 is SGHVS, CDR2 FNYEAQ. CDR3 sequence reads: CASSLGPGGGEQYF. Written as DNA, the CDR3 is TGTGCCAGCAGCTTAGGCCCTGGTGGTGGCGAGCAGTACTTC.

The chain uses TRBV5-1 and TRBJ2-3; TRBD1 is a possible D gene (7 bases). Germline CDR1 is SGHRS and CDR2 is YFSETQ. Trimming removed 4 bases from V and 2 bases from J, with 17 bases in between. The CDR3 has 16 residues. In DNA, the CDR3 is TGCGCCAGCAGCATCGGACAGGCGGGGACCACAGATACGCAGTATTTT. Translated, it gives CASSIGQAGTTDTQYF.

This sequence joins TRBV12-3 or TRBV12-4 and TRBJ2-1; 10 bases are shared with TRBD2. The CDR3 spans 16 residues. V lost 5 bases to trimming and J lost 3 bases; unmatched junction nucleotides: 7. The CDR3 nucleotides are TGTGCCAGCAGTCCAATTGCTAGCGGGGGCTACAATGAGCAGTTCTTC. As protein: CASSPIASGGYNEQFF.